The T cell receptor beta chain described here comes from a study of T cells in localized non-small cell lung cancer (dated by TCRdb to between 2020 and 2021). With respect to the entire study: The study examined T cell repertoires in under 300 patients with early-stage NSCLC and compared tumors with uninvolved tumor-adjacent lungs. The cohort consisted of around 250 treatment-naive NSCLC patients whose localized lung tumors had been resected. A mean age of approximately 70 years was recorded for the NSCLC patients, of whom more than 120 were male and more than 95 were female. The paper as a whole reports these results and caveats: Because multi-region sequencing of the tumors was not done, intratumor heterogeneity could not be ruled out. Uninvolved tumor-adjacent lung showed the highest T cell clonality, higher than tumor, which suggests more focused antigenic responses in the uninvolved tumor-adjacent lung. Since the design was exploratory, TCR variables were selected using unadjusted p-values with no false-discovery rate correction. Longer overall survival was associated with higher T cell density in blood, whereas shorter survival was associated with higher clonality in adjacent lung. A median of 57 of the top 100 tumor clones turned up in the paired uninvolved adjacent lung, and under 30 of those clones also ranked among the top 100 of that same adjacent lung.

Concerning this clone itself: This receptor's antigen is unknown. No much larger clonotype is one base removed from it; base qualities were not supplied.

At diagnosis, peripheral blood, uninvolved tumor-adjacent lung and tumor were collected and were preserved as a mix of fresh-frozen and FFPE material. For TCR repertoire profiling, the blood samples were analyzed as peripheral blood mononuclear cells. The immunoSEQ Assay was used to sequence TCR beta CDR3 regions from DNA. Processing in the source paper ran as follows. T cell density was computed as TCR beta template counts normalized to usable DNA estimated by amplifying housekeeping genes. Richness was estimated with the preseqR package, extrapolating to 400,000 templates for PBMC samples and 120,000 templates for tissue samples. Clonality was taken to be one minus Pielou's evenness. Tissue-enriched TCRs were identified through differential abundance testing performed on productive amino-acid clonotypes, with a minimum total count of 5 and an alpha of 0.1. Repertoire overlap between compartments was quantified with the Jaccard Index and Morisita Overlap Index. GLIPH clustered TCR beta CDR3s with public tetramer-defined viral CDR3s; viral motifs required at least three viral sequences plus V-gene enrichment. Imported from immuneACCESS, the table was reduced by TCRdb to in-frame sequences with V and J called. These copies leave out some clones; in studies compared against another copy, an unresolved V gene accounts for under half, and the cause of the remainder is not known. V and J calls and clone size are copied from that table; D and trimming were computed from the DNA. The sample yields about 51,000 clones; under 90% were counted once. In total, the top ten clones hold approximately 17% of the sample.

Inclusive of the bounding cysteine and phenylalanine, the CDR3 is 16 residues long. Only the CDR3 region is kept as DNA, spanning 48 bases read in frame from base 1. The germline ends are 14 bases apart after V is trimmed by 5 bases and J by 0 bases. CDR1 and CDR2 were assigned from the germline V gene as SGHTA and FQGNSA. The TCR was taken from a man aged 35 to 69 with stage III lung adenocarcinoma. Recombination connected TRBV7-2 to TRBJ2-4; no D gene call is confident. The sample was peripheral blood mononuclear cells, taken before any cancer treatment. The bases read TGTGCCAGCAGCCCCACCCCAGCCCTAGCCAAAAACATTCAGTACTTC. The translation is CASSPTPALAKNIQYF.